Below, 17 T cell receptor beta chains from the same sample are listed, as sequenced in a study of regulatory T cells in long-lasting Graves disease. Described time point: newly diagnosed GD, antithyroid drugs for less than 3 months. From RNA extracted from PBMCs, the TCR library was made. Building the TCR beta libraries relied on iRepertoire HTBI primers, and CDR3 regions underwent Arm-PCR. TCRdb re-derived calls from the multiplex PCR reads in MiXCR, one entry per CDR3 protein. This sample has fewer than 650,000 distinct CDR3 sequences, with 16% found just once. The sample also formed part of further work on T cells in Graves' hyperthyroidism and ophthalmopathy.

The specimen comprised peripheral blood mononuclear cells (PBMCs), sampled at new diagnosis, from a patient treated with antithyroid drugs. The origin of the receptors is a woman in her 30s with Graves disease.

This clonotype was observed a few times. This chain links TRBV5-6 with TRBJ2-5, with D hard to call. The CDR3 spans 13 residues. The germline V gene has CDR1 SGHDT and CDR2 YYEEEE. V lost 7 bases, J lost 1 base, and 11 bases lay in between. The CDR3 DNA reads as TGTGCCAGCTGCCTCTCGCTCCAAGAGACCCAGTACTTC. Protein: CASCLSLQETQYF.

This clonotype was seen ten or more times. The chain is built from TRBV6-1 and TRBJ1-5; 9 nucleotides align to TRBD1. Germline assignment: CDR1 MNHNS and CDR2 SASEGT. V gave up 5 bases and J gave up 3 bases; unmatched junction bases: 5. The CDR3 totals 15 residues. Here the CDR3 DNA reads TGTGCCAGCAGTCTCGGACAGGGGCACAATCAGCCCCAGCATTTT. Translating it yields CASSLGQGHNQPQHF.

This clonotype has at least ten counts. V is TRBV30 and J is TRBJ1-1, with a tentative D call TRBD1 (5 bases). Germline V lookup: CDR1 GTSNPN, CDR2 SVGIG (reference sequence). The CDR3 spans 14 residues. With 0 bases removed from V and 0 bases from J, the gap between germline ends came to 8 bases. For the CDR3, the DNA is TGTGCCTGGAGTGTCGGGACGGTGAACACTGAAGCTTTCTTT. Protein product: CAWSVGTVNTEAFF.

This clonotype was recorded at least ten times. The CDR3 reads CARRGQNNYGYTF. CDR3 nucleotides: TGCGCCAGGAGGGGACAAAACAACTATGGCTACACCTTC. The gene calls are TRBV10-2 and TRBJ1-2, with TRBD1 as a possible D gene (6 bases). Deletions cut 9 bases from V and 2 bases from J, with 13 bases between. CDR1 and CDR2 (germline): WSHSY, SAAADI. This CDR3 is built from 13 residues.

In its sample, this clonotype was seen once. The CDR3 DNA reads as TGCGCCAGCAGCCAAGAGAGGGGGCTTGATCAGCCCCAGCATTTT. This codes for CASSQERGLDQPQHF. The chain combines TRBV4-1 with TRBJ1-5; 7 bases line up with TRBD1. The CDR3 runs to 15 residues. Germline CDR1 MGHRA, CDR2 YSYEKL. V lost 0 bases, J lost 5 bases, and 4 bases stayed unmatched.

This clonotype was picked up a small number of times. The CDR3 reads CASSLKRGGPNSANQPQHF. DNA of the CDR3: TGTGCCAGCAGCTTAAAGCGAGGGGGCCCTAACAGCGCGAATCAGCCCCAGCATTTT. The rearrangement uses TRBV7-9 and TRBJ1-5; 7 bases map to TRBD1. The CDR3 contains 19 residues. V trimming: 2 bases; J trimming: 4 bases; junction bases outside the gene matches: 17. Germline loops: CDR1 SEHNR, CDR2 FQNEAQ (reference sequence).

This chain joins TRBV20-1 and TRBJ2-1; TRBD1 matches 10 bases. This CDR3 region has 16 residues. Germline-derived CDR1 and CDR2 are DFQATT and SNEGSKA (reference sequence). Trimming at V came to 5 bases and at J to 4 bases, leaving 11 bases not matched to a gene. Here the CDR3 reads CSALKGQGIGYNEQFF. The CDR3 coding sequence is TGCAGTGCTCTAAAGGGACAGGGGATTGGATACAATGAGCAGTTCTTC.

The chain is built from TRBV14 and TRBJ1-2, with a tentative D call TRBD1 (5 bases). Trimming left V 1 base short and J 8 bases short, with 11 bases between. The CDR3 totals 13 residues. Germline lookup yields CDR1 SGHDN and CDR2 FVKESK. The CDR3 spells CASSQVGLTGYTF. The CDR3 DNA reads as TGTGCCAGCAGCCAAGTGGGACTGACGGGCTACACCTTC.

This clonotype was observed at least ten times. This chain uses TRBV20-1 with TRBJ2-2; perhaps TRBD2 as D (6 bases). The CDR3 loop spans 15 amino acids. V shed 1 base and J shed 6 bases, with 15 bases lying between them. Germline-derived CDR1 and CDR2 are DFQATT and SNEGSKA (reference sequence). The CDR3 loop is CSARVGGESAGELFF. The CDR3 DNA reads TGCAGTGCTAGAGTGGGCGGGGAATCGGCCGGGGAGCTGTTTTTT.

The chain joins TRBV15 to TRBJ2-6; D is ambiguous. Trimming took off 6 bases at V and 1 base at J, with 16 bases between the two ends. The CDR3 contains 17 residues. Per germline, CDR1 LNHNV and CDR2 YYDKDF (reference sequence). CDR3 sequence reads: CATRGIQDESGANVLTF. The CDR3 coding sequence is TGTGCCACCAGAGGGATTCAGGACGAGTCTGGGGCCAACGTCCTGACTTTC.

For this clonotype: A junction boundary mismatches the germline segment, possibly from a read error. The V call is TRBV12-3 or TRBV12-4, the J call TRBJ2-7; 14 positions agree with TRBD2. This CDR3 is 14 amino acids long. CDR3 region: CATSGTSGSNEQYF. DNA for the CDR3: TGTGCCACCAGTGGGACTAGCGGGAGCAACGAGCAGTACTTC.

In this sample, this clonotype turned up many times. This chain uses TRBV27 with TRBJ2-7; D unresolved. Germline CDR1 is MNHEY and CDR2 is SMNVEV (reference sequence). CDR3 size: 12 residues. V dropped 6 bases and J dropped 2 bases, with 8 bases sitting between them. CDR3 residues: CASSPNPYEQYF. DNA for the CDR3: TGTGCCAGCAGCCCGAACCCCTACGAGCAGTACTTC.

This clonotype was detected many times. The chain uses TRBV12-3 or TRBV12-4 and TRBJ2-1; tentative D call: TRBD1 (5 bases). V lost 8 bases to trimming and J lost 2 bases, with 16 bases between them. CDR3 length: 15 amino acids. The CDR3, as DNA: TGTGCCAGCCGCTCTCAGGGAAAAACCTACAATGAGCAGTTCTTC. Translating gives CASRSQGKTYNEQFF.

This clonotype was detected only a few times. This chain connects TRBV30 to TRBJ2-3; no reliable D call. The CDR3 sequence is 14 residues long. V was clipped by 5 bases and J by 0 bases, with 12 bases between them. The germline gives CDR1 GTSNPN, CDR2 SVGIG (reference sequence). In nucleotides, the CDR3 is TGTGCCTGGTCAAGGAAAGCGAGCACAGATACGCAGTATTTT. Residues: CAWSRKASTDTQYF.

In its sample, this clonotype was seen many times. The V and J genes are TRBV27 and TRBJ1-6; 12 bases fit TRBD1. Germline-derived CDR1 and CDR2 are MNHEY and SMNVEV (reference sequence). Trimming removed 3 bases from V and 10 bases from J; junction bases left unmatched: 4. The CDR3 length is 15 residues. In DNA, the CDR3 is TGTGCCAGCAGTTTCGGGACAGGGGGCAGATCACCCCTCCACTTT. It translates to CASSFGTGGRSPLHF.

This clonotype came up many times. The chain employs TRBV18 and TRBJ1-6; perhaps TRBD1 as D (5 bases). The CDR3 covers 13 residues. With 8 bases removed from V and 10 bases from J, the gap between germline ends came to 15 bases. Germline V CDR1 and CDR2: KGHSH, LQKENI. The CDR3 DNA follows: TGTGCCAGCGCCCAGGGAGGCGAATCACCCCTCCACTTT. Its translation is CASAQGGESPLHF.

V and J are TRBV2 and TRBJ2-5, with no clear D. Per germline, CDR1 SNHLY and CDR2 FYNNEI. The V end lost 3 bases, the J end lost 9 bases, and 20 bases lay between the germline ends. The CDR3 contains 15 residues. As DNA, the CDR3 is TGTGCCAGCAGTGACGTGAGTCTCCCAGTATTGGCCCAGTACTTC. Amino acids: CASSDVSLPVLAQYF.